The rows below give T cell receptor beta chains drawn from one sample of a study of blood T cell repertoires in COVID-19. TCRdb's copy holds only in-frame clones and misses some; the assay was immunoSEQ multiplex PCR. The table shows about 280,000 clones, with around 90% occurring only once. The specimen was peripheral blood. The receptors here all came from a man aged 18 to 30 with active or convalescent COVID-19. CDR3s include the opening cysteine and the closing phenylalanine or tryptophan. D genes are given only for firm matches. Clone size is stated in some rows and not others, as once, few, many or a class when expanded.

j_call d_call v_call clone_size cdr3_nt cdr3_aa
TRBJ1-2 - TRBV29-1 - TGCAGCGTCCGTGGGGGGGTGGACTATGGCTACACCTTC CSVRGGVDYGYTF
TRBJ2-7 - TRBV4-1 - TGCGCCAGCAGCCAAGATCGGGGGGCTTCACTATACGAGCAGTACTTC CASSQDRGASLYEQYF
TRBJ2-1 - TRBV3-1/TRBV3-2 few TGTGCCAGCAGCCAAGTGGAGTATAGGGGCAGGGGAAAGTACAATGAGCAGTTCTTC CASSQVEYRGRGKYNEQFF
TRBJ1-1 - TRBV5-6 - TGTGCCAGCAGCTTTTCGGGTTACCCTGAAGCTTTCTTT CASSFSGYPEAFF
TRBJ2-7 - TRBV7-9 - TGTGCCAGCAGCAATTTCGCCTACGAGCAGTACTTC CASSNFAYEQYF
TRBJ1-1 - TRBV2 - TGTGCCAGCAGTGAAGCGAGGGCAGGGGCTGGGACTGAAGCTTTCTTT CASSEARAGAGTEAFF
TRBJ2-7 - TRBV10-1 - TGCGCCAGCAGTCCCGCCGGGGCCTACGAGCAGTACTTC CASSPAGAYEQYF
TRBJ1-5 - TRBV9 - TGTGCCAGCAGCCCGGGATCAGGGACATATAGCAATCAGCCCCAGCATTTT CASSPGSGTYSNQPQHF
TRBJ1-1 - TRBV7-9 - TGTGCCAGCAGCTTAGGTGACAGCATGAACACTGAAGCTTTCTTT CASSLGDSMNTEAFF
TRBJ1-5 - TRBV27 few TGTGCCAGCAGTCCAGGACAGAATCAGCCCCAGCATTTT CASSPGQNQPQHF
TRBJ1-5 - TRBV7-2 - TGTGCCAGCAGCTTGGTTGGGGGGGGAAGCAATCAGCCCCAGCATTTT CASSLVGGGSNQPQHF
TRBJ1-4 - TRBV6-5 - TGTGCCAGCAGTTACAGGGGGTCGACTAATGAAAAACTGTTTTTT CASSYRGSTNEKLFF
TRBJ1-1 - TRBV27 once TGTGCCAGCAGTATTAGCTCAGGGATGAACACTGAAGCTTTCTTT CASSISSGMNTEAFF
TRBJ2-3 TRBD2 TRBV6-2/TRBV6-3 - TGTGCCAGCAGCCCGGGAGCGGGGGGGCTCACAGATACGCAGTATTTT CASSPGAGGLTDTQYF
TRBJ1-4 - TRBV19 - TGTGCCAGTAGTATGGTCAGTAATGAAAAACTGTTTTTT CASSMVSNEKLFF
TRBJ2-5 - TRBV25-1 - TGTGCCAGCAGTGAATCTCCAGGAGGGGTAGAGACCCAGTACTTC CASSESPGGVETQYF
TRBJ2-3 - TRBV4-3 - TGCGCCAGCAGCCAAACTCCGGGACTTTCCACAGATACGCAGTATTTT CASSQTPGLSTDTQYF